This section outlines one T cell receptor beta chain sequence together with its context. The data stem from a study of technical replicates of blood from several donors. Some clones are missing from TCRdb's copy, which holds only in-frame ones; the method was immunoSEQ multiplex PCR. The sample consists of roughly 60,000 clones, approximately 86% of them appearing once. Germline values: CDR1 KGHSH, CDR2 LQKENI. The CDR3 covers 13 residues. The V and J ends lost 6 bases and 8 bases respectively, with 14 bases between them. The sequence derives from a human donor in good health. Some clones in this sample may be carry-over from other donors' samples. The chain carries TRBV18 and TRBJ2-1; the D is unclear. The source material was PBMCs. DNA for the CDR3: TGTGCCAGCTCCTCCCACGAGGCAGATGAGCAGTTCTTC. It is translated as CASSSHEADEQFF.